The following is a TCR beta chain sequence with its context. Its target is unknown. Time point defined: week 11, during vaccination. The content of each vaccine dose was 300 ug of mutant IDH1 20-mer peptide, and topical imiquimod accompanied it. Assay: immunoSEQ multiplex PCR; the TCRdb copy retains only in-frame clones and omits some. This sample has over 60,000 clones, with 89% found just once. The source of the sample is a study of a mutant IDH1 vaccine in newly diagnosed glioma. The sample was PBMCs, taken from a glioma patient whose treatment included an IDH1 peptide vaccine. The receptor comes from a man in his forties with glioma.

Here the CDR3 reads CAWSVPQGMGQPQHF. The CDR3 DNA sequence: TGTGCCTGGAGTGTACCGCAGGGGATGGGTCAGCCCCAGCATTTT. This chain uses TRBV30 with TRBJ1-5, with a tentative D call TRBD1 (6 bases). The germline gives CDR1 GTSNPN, CDR2 SVGIG (reference sequence). The CDR3 length is 15 residues. Trimming took off 0 bases at V and 6 bases at J, with 15 bases between the two ends.